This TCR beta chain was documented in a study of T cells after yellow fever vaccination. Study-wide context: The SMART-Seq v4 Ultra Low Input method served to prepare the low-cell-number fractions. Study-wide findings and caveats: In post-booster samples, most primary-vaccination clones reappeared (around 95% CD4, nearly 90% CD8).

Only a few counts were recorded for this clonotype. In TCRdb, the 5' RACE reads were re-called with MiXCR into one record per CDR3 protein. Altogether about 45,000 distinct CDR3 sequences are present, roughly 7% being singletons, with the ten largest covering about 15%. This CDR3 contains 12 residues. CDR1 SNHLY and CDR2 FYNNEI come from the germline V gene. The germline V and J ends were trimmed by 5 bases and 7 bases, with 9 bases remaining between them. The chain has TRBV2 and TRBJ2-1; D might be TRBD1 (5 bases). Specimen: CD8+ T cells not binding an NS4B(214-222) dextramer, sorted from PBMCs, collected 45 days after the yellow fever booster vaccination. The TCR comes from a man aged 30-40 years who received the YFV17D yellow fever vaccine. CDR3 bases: TGTGCCAGCAGTTGGGGCAGTAATGAGCAGTTCTTC. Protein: CASSWGSNEQFF.